This is a list of T cell receptor beta chains from one sample in a study of T cell responses to AZD1222 COVID-19 vaccine. The protocol was immunoSEQ multiplex PCR, while the TCRdb copy is restricted to in-frame clones and leaves out a portion. The sample lists around 76,000 clones, around 83% seen once, with roughly an eighth in the top ten. This sample comprised peripheral blood, obtained on day 0 of AZD1222 vaccination. Receptors were obtained from an adult in good health. Each CDR3 is given with its conserved first and last residue. A D gene is named only where the DNA matches it firmly. Clone sizes are given selectively: once, few, many, or a class where the clone is expanded.

d_call,clone_size,j_call,v_call,cdr3_aa,cdr3_nt
TRBD1,NA,TRBJ1-2,TRBV4-3,CASSQETGKYYGYTF,TGCGCCAGCAGCCAAGAGACAGGGAAATACTATGGCTACACCTTC
NA,few,TRBJ1-5,TRBV7-8,CASSPEGDGGHQPQHF,TGTGCCAGCAGCCCCGAGGGGGACGGGGGTCATCAGCCCCAGCATTTT
NA,NA,TRBJ1-2,TRBV19,CASRGGNFSGGFFKNYGYTF,TGTGCCAGTAGGGGAGGGAACTTCTCAGGAGGCTTTTTCAAAAACTATGGCTACACCTTC
TRBD2,NA,TRBJ2-7,TRBV4-1,CASSQGTSGGLTYEQYF,TGCGCCAGCAGCCAAGGGACTAGCGGGGGATTAACCTACGAGCAGTACTTC
NA,NA,TRBJ1-1,TRBV19,CASSITPPGEKLIF,TGTGCCAGTAGTATAACCCCCCCGGGGGAGAAGCTAATCTTT
TRBD2,NA,TRBJ2-5,TRBV11-1,CASGRGETQYF,TGTGCCAGCGGGAGGGGTGAGACCCAGTACTTC
NA,NA,TRBJ1-1,TRBV4-1,CASSQEGRRNTEAFF,TGCGCCAGCAGCCAAGAGGGCAGAAGGAACACTGAAGCTTTCTTT
NA,NA,TRBJ1-4,TRBV5-4,CASSLWRKAGEKLFF,TGTGCCAGCAGCTTGTGGAGGAAGGCAGGAGAAAAACTGTTTTTT
NA,NA,TRBJ2-3,TRBV9,CASSVDGGPDTQYF,TGTGCCAGCAGCGTAGACGGGGGACCCGATACGCAGTATTTT
NA,NA,TRBJ1-2,TRBV6-5,CASSYQKGWYGYTF,TGTGCCAGCAGTTACCAGAAGGGTTGGTATGGCTACACCTTC
NA,NA,TRBJ1-2,TRBV24-1,CATSDFDYGYTF,TGTGCCACCAGTGATTTTGACTATGGCTACACCTTC
NA,NA,TRBJ1-5,TRBV18,CASSPPTGNQPQHF,TGTGCCAGCTCACCACCGACAGGAAATCAGCCCCAGCATTTT
TRBD2,once,TRBJ2-4,TRBV2,CASTKLAAYLAKNIQYF,TGTGCCAGCACCAAACTAGCGGCCTACCTAGCCAAAAACATTCAGTACTTC
TRBD1,NA,TRBJ1-2,TRBV7-9,CASSPRDRSYGYTF,TGTGCCAGCAGCCCCCGGGACAGAAGCTATGGCTACACCTTC
NA,NA,TRBJ1-2,TRBV7-9,CASSDQGHYGYTF,TGTGCCAGCAGCGATCAGGGACACTATGGCTACACCTTC
TRBD1,NA,TRBJ1-1,TRBV9,CASSPGTGGGTEAFF,TGTGCCAGCAGCCCGGGGACAGGGGGCGGGACTGAAGCTTTCTTT
NA,NA,TRBJ1-2,TRBV6-5,CASSFGQLPVYGYTF,TGTGCCAGCAGTTTTGGACAGCTCCCCGTCTATGGCTACACCTTC
TRBD1,once,TRBJ2-7,TRBV9,CASSVEGQSSYEQYF,TGTGCCAGCAGCGTAGAGGGACAGAGCTCCTACGAGCAGTACTTC
NA,once,TRBJ2-3,TRBV14,CASSQGTTSTDTQYF,TGTGCCAGCAGCCAAGGGACTACTAGCACAGATACGCAGTATTTT
TRBD1,NA,TRBJ1-6,TRBV11-2,CASSLETGDSPLHF,TGTGCCAGCAGCTTAGAGACAGGGGATTCACCCCTCCACTTT
NA,once,TRBJ2-1,TRBV29-1,CSVKWYNEQFF,TGCAGCGTTAAGTGGTACAATGAGCAGTTCTTC
NA,NA,TRBJ1-6,TRBV5-1,CASSLDMYSYNSPLHF,TGCGCCAGCAGCTTGGACATGTACTCCTATAATTCACCCCTCCACTTT
NA,NA,TRBJ2-2,TRBV14,CASSQLLSGTGELFF,TGTGCCAGCAGCCAACTGCTTTCGGGAACCGGGGAGCTGTTTTTT
NA,NA,TRBJ1-1,TRBV5-6,CASSLASGRVNREAFF,TGTGCCAGCAGCTTGGCCTCTGGACGGGTTAACAGGGAAGCTTTCTTT
NA,NA,TRBJ1-4,TRBV30,CAWQGTVVSEKLFF,TGTGCCTGGCAGGGGACGGTAGTGTCTGAAAAACTGTTTTTT
TRBD2,NA,TRBJ2-7,TRBV11-2,CASSHTSGGSYEQYF,TGTGCCAGCAGCCACACTAGCGGGGGCTCCTACGAGCAGTACTTC
TRBD1,NA,TRBJ1-5,TRBV14,CASSQDGAGQGRLFGNQPQHF,TGTGCCAGCAGCCAAGATGGCGCTGGACAGGGAAGGCTTTTTGGCAATCAGCCCCAGCATTTT
TRBD2,NA,TRBJ2-7,TRBV9,CASSPVGGGSYEQYF,TGTGCCAGCAGCCCCGTTGGCGGGGGCTCCTACGAGCAGTACTTC
NA,NA,TRBJ1-5,TRBV28,CASSRIDSNQPQHF,TGTGCCAGCAGTCGAATCGATAGCAATCAGCCCCAGCATTTT
NA,NA,TRBJ2-7,TRBV5-6,CASSLFPRPGDYEQYF,TGTGCCAGCAGCTTGTTTCCACGGCCCGGCGACTACGAGCAGTACTTC
NA,NA,TRBJ2-5,TRBV3-1/TRBV3-2,CASSQGPQETQYF,TGTGCCAGCAGCCAAGGACCCCAAGAGACCCAGTACTTC